This T cell receptor beta chain originates from a study of PD-1 blockade in mismatch repair-deficient tumors. Study-wide results and limits: Three of seven peptides expanded clones, giving 140 to 150 unique blood TCRs.

The method was immunoSEQ multiplex PCR; TCRdb's version includes in-frame clones alone and lacks a portion of them. The repertoire holds some 9,000 clones, with approximately 88% as singletons. In this sample, this clone turned up once. No antigen is known for it. Stated time point: roughly 10-day in vitro stimulation with candidate neoantigen peptide 7. Each of seven or eight ELISpot-reactive candidate peptides was used for roughly 10-day stimulation. A no-peptide control culture served as baseline for clone fold changes. This CDR3 is built from 14 residues. Germline values: CDR1 SGHVS, CDR2 FNYEAQ. Trimming shortened V by 4 bases and J by 2 bases, and 11 bases separated the two germline ends.

Sequenced material: cells cultured in vitro, taken from a patient treated with pembrolizumab. The receptor was isolated from an adult with mismatch repair-deficient cancer. The rearrangement joins TRBV7-6 to TRBJ1-1; D is undetermined. The CDR3 sequence is CASSSVPGNTEAFF. CDR3 DNA sequence: TGTGCCAGCAGCTCGGTTCCAGGAAACACTGAAGCTTTCTTT.